This T cell receptor beta chain comes out of a study of control samples from healthy donors and cancer patients. Sequencing was performed with immunoSEQ multiplex PCR; in TCRdb, only in-frame clones are kept and a portion is missing. The top ten clones hold 4.1% of a sample with fewer than 200,000 clones, roughly 93% of them seen once. The CDR3 sequence is 14 residues long. V dropped 3 bases and J dropped 5 bases, with 16 bases sitting between them. Germline CDR1 reads SQVTM; CDR2 reads ANQGSEA. The specimen was blood. This TCR came from a woman in her sixties or seventies in good health. This chain links TRBV29-1 with TRBJ1-1; D possibly corresponds to TRBD1 (5 bases). The CDR3 sequence: CSVEGPSRGTEAFF. The DNA of the CDR3 is TGCAGCGTTGAGGGACCTTCACGGGGGACTGAAGCTTTCTTT. Supplemented by reference TRBV29-1 and TRBJ1-1, the full variable domain reads SAVISQKPSRDICQRGTSLTIQCQVDSQVTMMFWYRQQPGQSLTLIATANQGSEATYESGFVIDKFPISRPNLTFSTLTVSNMSPEDSSIYLCSVEGPSRGTEAFFGQGTRLTVV.